This T cell receptor (beta chain) was captured in a study of cytomegalovirus exposure and HLA in healthy donors. Study-level information: Earlier results showed roughly 110 million unique TCR beta sequences derived from approximately 180 million T cells. The study's findings and limits: Reported results showed that the classifier diagnosed cytomegalovirus status with high specificity and sensitivity. V- and J-gene trimming in TCR beta was tied to a missense DCLRE1C variant by an analysis performed later.

Losses at the gene ends were 6 bases for V and 3 bases for J; bases not matched to a gene: 10. The CDR3 sequence is 16 residues long. Primers for the PCR totalled 60 Vbeta and 13 Jbeta. Sequencing used immunoSEQ multiplex PCR; TCRdb keeps in-frame clones, though not all of them. The data contain about 190,000 clones, about 80% of them singletons. Healthy bone marrow donors made up the donors. Concerning this clone: Its antigen is undetermined.

The sample was PBMCs. The V and J genes are TRBV23-1 and TRBJ1-3; TRBD1 matches 8 bases. TRBV23-1 has ORF status, its function being uncertain. The receptor's source is a woman aged 25-40 years in good health and CMV-seronegative. Written as DNA, the CDR3 is TGCGCCAGCAGCACTATCGGGACAGGATGTGGAAACACCATATATTTT. Translation gives CASSTIGTGCGNTIYF.